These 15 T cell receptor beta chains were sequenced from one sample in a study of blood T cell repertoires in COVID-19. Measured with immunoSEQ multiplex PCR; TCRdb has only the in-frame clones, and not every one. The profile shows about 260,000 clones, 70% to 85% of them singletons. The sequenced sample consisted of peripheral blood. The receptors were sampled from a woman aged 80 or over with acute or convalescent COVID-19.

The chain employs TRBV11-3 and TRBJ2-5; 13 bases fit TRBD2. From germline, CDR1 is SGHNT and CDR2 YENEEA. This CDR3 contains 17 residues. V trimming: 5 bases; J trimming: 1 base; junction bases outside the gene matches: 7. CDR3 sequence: CASSRGTSGAIQETQYF. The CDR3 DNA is TGTGCCAGCAGCAGAGGGACTAGCGGGGCAATCCAAGAGACCCAGTACTTC.

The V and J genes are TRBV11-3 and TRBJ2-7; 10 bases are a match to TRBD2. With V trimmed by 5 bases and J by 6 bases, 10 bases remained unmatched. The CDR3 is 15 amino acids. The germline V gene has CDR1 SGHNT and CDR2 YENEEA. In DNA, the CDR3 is TGTGCCAGCAGCCCCGGGGGAGCGGGAGGGTCCGAGCAGTACTTC. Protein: CASSPGGAGGSEQYF.

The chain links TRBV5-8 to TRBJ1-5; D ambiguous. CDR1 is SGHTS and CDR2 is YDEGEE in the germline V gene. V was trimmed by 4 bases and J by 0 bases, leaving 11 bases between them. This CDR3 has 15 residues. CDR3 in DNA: TGTGCCAGCAGCCGACTGTTTGGTAGCAATCAGCCCCAGCATTTT. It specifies CASSRLFGSNQPQHF.

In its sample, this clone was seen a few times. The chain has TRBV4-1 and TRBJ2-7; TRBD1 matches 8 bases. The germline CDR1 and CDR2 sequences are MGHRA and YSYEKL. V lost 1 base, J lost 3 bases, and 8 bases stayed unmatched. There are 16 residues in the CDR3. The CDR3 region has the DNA TGCGCCAGCAGCCAAGCCCAGGGGGCGGGGTTCTACGAGCAGTACTTC. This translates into CASSQAQGAGFYEQYF.

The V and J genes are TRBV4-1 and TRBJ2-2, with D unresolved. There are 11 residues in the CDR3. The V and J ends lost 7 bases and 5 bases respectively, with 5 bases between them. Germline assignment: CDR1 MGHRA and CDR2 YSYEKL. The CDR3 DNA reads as TGCGCCAGCACTAAAACCGGGGAGCTGTTTTTT. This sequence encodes CASTKTGELFF.

The CDR3 DNA reads as TGCAGCGTTGGGCTGCGGGGCCAAGAGACCCAGTACTTC. Encoded protein: CSVGLRGQETQYF. The J gene is TRBJ2-5, the V gene TRBV29-1, with a weak D call TRBD2 (6 bases). Germline V gene sequence: CDR1 SQVTM, CDR2 ANQGSEA. The CDR3 spans 13 residues. V dropped 4 bases and J dropped 1 base, with 10 bases sitting between them.

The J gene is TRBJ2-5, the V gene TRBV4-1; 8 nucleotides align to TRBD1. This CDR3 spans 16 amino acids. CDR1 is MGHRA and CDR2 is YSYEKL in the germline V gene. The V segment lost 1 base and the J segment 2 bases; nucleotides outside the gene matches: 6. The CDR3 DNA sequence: TGCGCCAGCAGCCAAGTAACCAGGGGGCTACAAGAGACCCAGTACTTC. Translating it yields CASSQVTRGLQETQYF.

CDR3 sequence: CASSILGHPNSPLHF. CDR3 in DNA: TGTGCCAGCAGCATACTCGGACACCCCAATTCACCCCTCCACTTT. The chain joins TRBV7-2 to TRBJ1-6, with D perhaps TRBD1 (5 bases). The CDR3 covers 15 residues. V lost 5 bases to trimming and J lost 7 bases, with 15 bases between them. CDR1 SGHTA and CDR2 FQGNSA come from the germline V gene.

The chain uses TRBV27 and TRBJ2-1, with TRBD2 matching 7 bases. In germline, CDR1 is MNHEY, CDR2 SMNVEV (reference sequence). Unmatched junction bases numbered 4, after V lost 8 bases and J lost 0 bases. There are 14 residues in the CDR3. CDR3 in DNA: TGTGCCAGCGGGCGGGGGAACTCCTACAATGAGCAGTTCTTC. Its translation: CASGRGNSYNEQFF.

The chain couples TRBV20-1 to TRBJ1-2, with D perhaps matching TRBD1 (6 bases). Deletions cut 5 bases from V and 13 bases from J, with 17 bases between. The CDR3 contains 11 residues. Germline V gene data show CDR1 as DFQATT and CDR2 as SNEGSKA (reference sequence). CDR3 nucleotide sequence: TGCAGTGCTCCGTCTCAGGGGTTAGCCACCTTC. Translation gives CSAPSQGLATF.

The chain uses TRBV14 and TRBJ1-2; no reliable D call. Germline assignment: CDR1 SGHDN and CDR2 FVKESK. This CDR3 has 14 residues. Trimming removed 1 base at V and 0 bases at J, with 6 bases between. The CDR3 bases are TGTGCCAGCAGCCAAGGCGGAACTAACTATGGCTACACCTTC. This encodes CASSQGGTNYGYTF.

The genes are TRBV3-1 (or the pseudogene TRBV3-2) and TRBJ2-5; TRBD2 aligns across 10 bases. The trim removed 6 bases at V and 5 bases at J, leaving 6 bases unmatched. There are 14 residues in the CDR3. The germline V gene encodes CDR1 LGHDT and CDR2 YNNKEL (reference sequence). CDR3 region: CASSPGTSVETQYF. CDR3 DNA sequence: TGTGCCAGCAGTCCCGGGACTAGCGTGGAGACCCAGTACTTC.

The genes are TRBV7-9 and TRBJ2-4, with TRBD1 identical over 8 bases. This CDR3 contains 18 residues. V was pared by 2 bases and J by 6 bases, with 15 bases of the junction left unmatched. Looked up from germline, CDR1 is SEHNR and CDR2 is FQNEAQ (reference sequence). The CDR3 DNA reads TGTGCCAGCAGCTTAACGAAGTCCTGGGGACAGGCGGTAAACATTCAGTACTTC. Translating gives CASSLTKSWGQAVNIQYF.

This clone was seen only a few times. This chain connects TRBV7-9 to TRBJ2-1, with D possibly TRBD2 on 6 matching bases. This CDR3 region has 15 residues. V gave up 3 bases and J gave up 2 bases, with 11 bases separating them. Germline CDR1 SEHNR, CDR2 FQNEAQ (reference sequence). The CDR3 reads CASSFAGYAYNEQFF. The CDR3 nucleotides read TGTGCCAGCAGCTTCGCGGGGTACGCCTACAATGAGCAGTTCTTC.

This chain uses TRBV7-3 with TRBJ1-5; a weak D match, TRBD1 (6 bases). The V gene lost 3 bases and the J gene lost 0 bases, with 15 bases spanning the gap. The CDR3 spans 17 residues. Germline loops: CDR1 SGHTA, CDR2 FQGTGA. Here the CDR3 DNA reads TGTGCCAGCAGCTTCGTGGGGGCCTCCTATAGCAATCAGCCCCAGCATTTT. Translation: CASSFVGASYSNQPQHF.